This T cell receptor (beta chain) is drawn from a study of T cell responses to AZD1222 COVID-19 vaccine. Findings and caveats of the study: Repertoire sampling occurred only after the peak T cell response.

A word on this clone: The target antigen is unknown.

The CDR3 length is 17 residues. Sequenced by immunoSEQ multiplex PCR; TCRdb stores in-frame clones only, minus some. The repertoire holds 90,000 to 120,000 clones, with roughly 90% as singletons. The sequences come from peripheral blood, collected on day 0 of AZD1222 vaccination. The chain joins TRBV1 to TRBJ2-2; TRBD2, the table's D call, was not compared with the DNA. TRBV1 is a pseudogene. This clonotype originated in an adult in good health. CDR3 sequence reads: CTSSQTLVSGRAGELFF. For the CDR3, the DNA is TGCACCAGCAGCCAAACCCTAGTCTCAGGGAGGGCCGGGGAGCTGTTTTTT.